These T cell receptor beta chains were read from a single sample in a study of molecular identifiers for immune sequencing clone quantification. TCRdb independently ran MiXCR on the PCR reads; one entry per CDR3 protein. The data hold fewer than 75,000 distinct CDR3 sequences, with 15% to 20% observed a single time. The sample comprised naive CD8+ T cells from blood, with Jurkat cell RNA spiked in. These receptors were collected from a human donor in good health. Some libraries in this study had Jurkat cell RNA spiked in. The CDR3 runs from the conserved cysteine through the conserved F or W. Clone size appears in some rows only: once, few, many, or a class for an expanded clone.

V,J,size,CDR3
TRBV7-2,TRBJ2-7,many,CASSLWSDRGYYEQYF
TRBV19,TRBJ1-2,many,CASSMETGANYGYTF
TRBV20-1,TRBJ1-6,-,CSARDVRDPYNSPLHF
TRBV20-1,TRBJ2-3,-,CSAPGVTGTQYF
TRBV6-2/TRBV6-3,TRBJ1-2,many,CASSYSMWDSANYGYTF
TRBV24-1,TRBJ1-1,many,CATSETGTAPEAFF
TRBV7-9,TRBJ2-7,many,CASSLSTVVGEQYF
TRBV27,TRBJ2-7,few,CASSSSGAYEQYF
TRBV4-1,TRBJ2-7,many,CASSPWTGSNYEQYF
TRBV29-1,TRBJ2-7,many,CRHRVLRDEQYF
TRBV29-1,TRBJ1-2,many,CSGVLANYGYTF
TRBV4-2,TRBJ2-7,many,CASSQGTSGIEQYF
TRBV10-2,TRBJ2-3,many,CASSERAGSLTDTQYF
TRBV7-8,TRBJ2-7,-,CASSLPETGGMLHEQYF
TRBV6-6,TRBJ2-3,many,CASVIGTSRADTQYF
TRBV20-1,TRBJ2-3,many,CRGTSGSFRTDTQYF
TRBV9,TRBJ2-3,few,CASQDLNHTDSQYF
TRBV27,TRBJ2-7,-,CASGLGQPYVQYF
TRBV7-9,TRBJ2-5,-,CASTIRWETQYF
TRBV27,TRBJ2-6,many,CASSPYTGYHGANVLTF